The 27 T cell receptor beta chains listed next were all sequenced from one sample in a study of cytomegalovirus exposure and HLA in healthy donors. PCR primers comprised 60 Vbeta and 13 Jbeta primers. TCRdb's table, derived via immunoSEQ multiplex PCR, lists solely in-frame clones and lacks some. This table holds some 160,000 clones, roughly four fifths found once. The sequenced material came from PBMCs. The receptors come from a male donor in good health and CMV-seropositive.

V is TRBV4-1 and J is TRBJ1-3; 8 nucleotides align to TRBD1. The length of the CDR3 is 16 residues. V lost 2 bases, J lost 4 bases, and 7 bases stayed unmatched. In germline, CDR1 is MGHRA, CDR2 YSYEKL. The CDR3 coding sequence is TGCGCCAGCAGCCAACGGGACAGGCAAAGGGGAAACACCATATATTTT. It yields the protein CASSQRDRQRGNTIYF.

The rearrangement joins TRBV19 to TRBJ2-1, with 7 bases aligning to TRBD2. Germline CDR1 LNHDA, CDR2 SQIVND (reference sequence). CDR3 length: 15 amino acids. Trimming removed 4 bases from V and 3 bases from J; junction bases left unmatched: 6. The CDR3 loop is CASSKELANYNEQFF. In nucleotides, the CDR3 is TGTGCCAGTAGTAAAGAACTAGCGAACTACAATGAGCAGTTCTTC.

The rearrangement uses TRBV2 and TRBJ2-6; TRBD1 matches at 7 bases. CDR3 length: 15 amino acids. Germline V gene data show CDR1 as SNHLY and CDR2 as FYNNEI. V dropped 7 bases and J dropped 0; count of bases not matched to a gene: 3. The CDR3 bases are TGTGCCAGCACCCGGGACAGCTCTGGGGCCAACGTCCTGACTTTC. Protein product: CASTRDSSGANVLTF.

This clone was counted a single time. The chain is built from TRBV28 and TRBJ1-4; D uncertain. Germline loops: CDR1 MDHEN, CDR2 SYDVKM. V dropped 5 bases and J dropped 8 bases, with 12 bases sitting between them. There are 13 residues in the CDR3. The CDR3 loop is CASSRFRGEKLFF. The CDR3 DNA reads as TGTGCCAGCAGTCGATTTAGAGGCGAAAAACTGTTTTTT.

V and J are TRBV7-9 and TRBJ2-7; 12 bases are a match to TRBD2. This CDR3 has 17 residues. CDR1 is SEHNR and CDR2 is FQNEAQ in the germline V gene (reference sequence). V shed 0 bases and J 0 bases; nucleotides not matched to a gene: 3. The CDR3, as DNA: TGTGCCAGCAGCTTAGCGACTAGCGGGAGCCACTCCTACGAGCAGTACTTC. Protein product: CASSLATSGSHSYEQYF.

The CDR3 DNA follows: TGTGCCTGGAGTCCTCCCGGGACTATCACATCCTACGAGCAGTACTTC. As protein: CAWSPPGTITSYEQYF. The chain joins TRBV30 to TRBJ2-7, with TRBD2 matching over 7 bases. The CDR3 covers 16 residues. The germline V gene has CDR1 GTSNPN and CDR2 SVGIG (reference sequence). J was trimmed by 1 base and V by 2 bases; bases with no gene match: 11.

The chain is built from TRBV19 and TRBJ1-2, with a weak D call TRBD1 (6 bases). CDR1 is LNHDA and CDR2 is SQIVND in the germline V gene (reference sequence). This CDR3 contains 14 residues. Between the trimmed V and J ends, which lost 5 bases and 4 bases, there was a span of 14 bases. CDR3 DNA: TGTGCCAGTAGTTCCGCGGGGGGCTTCTATGGCTACACCTTC. This encodes CASSSAGGFYGYTF.

The chain links TRBV6-4 to TRBJ2-1; 11 positions agree with TRBD2. The CDR3 has 16 amino acids. Germline CDR1 reads MRHNA; CDR2 reads SNTAGT. Germline trimming cut 5 bases from V and 4 bases from J; bases unmatched to any gene: 7. CDR3 residues: CASSPRLAGPYNEQFF. The CDR3 DNA is TGTGCCAGCAGTCCAAGACTAGCGGGGCCGTACAATGAGCAGTTCTTC.

This clone has more than one count but fewer than ten. The chain has TRBV27 and TRBJ1-5; 11 nucleotides agree with TRBD1. Germline CDR1 MNHEY, CDR2 SMNVEV (reference sequence). Trimming took 4 bases from V and 6 from J; bases not matched to a gene: 14. This CDR3 contains 18 residues. CDR3: CASSSTGDRGSVPQPQHF. CDR3 nucleotide sequence: TGTGCCAGCAGTTCCACAGGGGACAGGGGGTCCGTACCTCAGCCCCAGCATTTT.

The chain recombines TRBV25-1 with TRBJ2-1, with D unclear. V was cut by 2 bases and J by 5 bases, with 10 bases left in between. Germline V gene lookup returns CDR1 MGHDK and CDR2 SYGVNS. This CDR3 is 14 amino acids long. In DNA, the CDR3 is TGTGCCAGCAGTGAACCGGGTCGGAACAATGAGCAGTTCTTC. Its translation is CASSEPGRNNEQFF.

This clone is a singleton in its sample. The V gene is TRBV10-2, the J gene TRBJ1-1; 8 bases are shared with TRBD1. Germline V gene lookup returns CDR1 WSHSY and CDR2 SAAADI. The CDR3 sequence is 12 residues long. Trimming at V came to 5 bases and at J to 11 bases, leaving 7 bases not matched to a gene. The CDR3 bases are TGCGCCAGCAGTCCCGGACAGGGATCGGCTTTCTTT. This gives the protein CASSPGQGSAFF.

This chain uses TRBV28 with TRBJ1-2; TRBD1 is a possible D gene (6 bases). The CDR3 extends over 14 amino acids. Per the germline V gene, CDR1 is MDHEN and CDR2 is SYDVKM. V gave up 5 bases and J gave up 0 bases, with 10 bases separating them. CDR3 region: CASSTPGANYGYTF. The CDR3 DNA reads as TGTGCCAGCAGTACCCCAGGGGCTAACTATGGCTACACCTTC.

The chain uses TRBV6-1 and TRBJ1-5, with TRBD1 identical over 7 bases. This CDR3 is 14 amino acids long. In germline, CDR1 is MNHNS, CDR2 SASEGT. V lost 10 bases and J lost 3; bases outside the gene matches: 9. The CDR3 bases are TGTGCCACCAGGGAGGGGGCCGTCAATCAGCCCCAGCATTTT. Encoded protein: CATREGAVNQPQHF.

The chain recombines TRBV7-2 with TRBJ2-7, with D perhaps TRBD1 (7 bases). The CDR3 consists of 16 residues. The germline V and J ends were trimmed by 1 base and 0 bases, with 13 bases remaining between them. Looked up from germline, CDR1 is SGHTA and CDR2 is FQGNSA. The CDR3 DNA is TGTGCCAGCAGCTTAGTTGGGGGGACAGTCTCCTACGAGCAGTACTTC. It encodes CASSLVGGTVSYEQYF.

This clone came up once. The genes are TRBV5-6 and TRBJ1-3; D not resolved. This CDR3 is 15 amino acids long. The V gene lost 3 bases and the J gene lost 0 bases, with 10 bases spanning the gap. CDR1 SGHDT and CDR2 YYEEEE come from the germline V gene. In DNA, the CDR3 is TGTGCCAGCAGCTCCGGAGTGGGCTCTGGAAACACCATATATTTT. Translation gives CASSSGVGSGNTIYF.

The gene calls are TRBV5-6 and TRBJ2-7, with D maybe TRBD1 (6 bases). Per the germline V gene, CDR1 is SGHDT and CDR2 is YYEEEE. CDR3 length: 15 amino acids. Trimming cost V 4 bases and J 2 bases, with 16 bases left between them. The CDR3, as DNA: TGTGCCAGCAGCGATATAAGACAGGTAGCCTACGAGCAGTACTTC. It is translated as CASSDIRQVAYEQYF.

J is TRBJ2-2 and V is TRBV4-1, with TRBD2 as a possible D gene (7 bases). The germline V gene has CDR1 MGHRA and CDR2 YSYEKL. The CDR3 length is 17 residues. The ends were cut back, 1 base at V and 0 bases at J, with 12 bases in the middle. CDR3: CASSQGGAGANTGELFF. DNA for the CDR3: TGCGCCAGCAGCCAAGGGGGGGCGGGGGCGAACACCGGGGAGCTGTTTTTT.

This clone showed up just once. V and J are TRBV6-1 and TRBJ2-1; TRBD2 is a possible D gene (6 bases). The CDR3 has 15 residues. CDR1 and CDR2 (germline): MNHNS, SASEGT. Trimming took off 3 bases at V and 5 bases at J, with 14 bases between the two ends. The CDR3: CASSDAGRLHNEQFF. The DNA for the CDR3 is TGTGCCAGCAGTGACGCGGGGCGACTGCACAATGAGCAGTTCTTC.

The rearrangement links TRBV18 to TRBJ1-3; 8 bases fit TRBD1. V was clipped by 3 bases and J by 1 base; unmatched bases: 2. Germline CDR1 KGHSH, CDR2 LQKENI. CDR3 size: 15 residues. This CDR3 is CASSPTGGSGNTIYF. CDR3 bases: TGTGCCAGCTCACCTACAGGGGGATCTGGAAACACCATATATTTT.

The rearrangement joins TRBV10-2 to TRBJ2-7; TRBD1 matches 8 bases. The CDR3 consists of 12 residues. Germline CDR1 and CDR2: WSHSY and SAAADI. The V segment lost 6 bases and the J segment 4 bases; nucleotides outside the gene matches: 2. This CDR3 is CASSGQGYEQYF. CDR3 DNA: TGCGCCAGCAGCGGACAGGGTTACGAGCAGTACTTC.

The chain employs TRBV18 and TRBJ2-5, with D possibly being TRBD1 (6 bases). Germline V gives CDR1 KGHSH, CDR2 LQKENI. This CDR3 has 14 amino acids. V was clipped by 6 bases and J by 3 bases, with 14 bases between them. DNA for the CDR3: TGTGCCAGCTCCCCCGGGACAACAAAAGAGACCCAGTACTTC. Translation gives CASSPGTTKETQYF.

The V and J genes are TRBV6-5 and TRBJ2-1; D may be TRBD1 (5 bases). Per the germline V gene, CDR1 is MNHEY and CDR2 is SVGAGI. The CDR3 covers 14 residues. V was pared by 2 bases and J by 1 base, with 6 bases between. The CDR3 spells CASSYRGSYNEQFF. CDR3 sequence (DNA): TGTGCCAGCAGTTACAGGGGATCCTACAATGAGCAGTTCTTC.

The V gene is TRBV28, the J gene TRBJ1-4, with 8 nucleotides matching TRBD1. The ends lost 5 bases at V and 8 bases at J; junction bases unmatched: 4. From germline, CDR1 is MDHEN and CDR2 SYDVKM. The CDR3 loop spans 13 amino acids. CDR3 amino acids: CASSGTGAEKLFF. The CDR3 coding sequence is TGTGCCAGCAGTGGGACAGGCGCCGAAAAACTGTTTTTT.

V gene TRBV7-7 combines with J gene TRBJ2-3, with 14 bases aligning to TRBD2. Germline assignment: CDR1 SSHAT and CDR2 FNYEAQ (reference sequence). The length of the CDR3 is 16 residues. Germline trimming cut 5 bases from V and 4 bases from J; bases unmatched to any gene: 5. Written as DNA, the CDR3 is TGTGCCAGCAGCCTAGGACTAGCGGGAGGATCAGATACGCAGTATTTT. Encoded protein: CASSLGLAGGSDTQYF.

The chain uses TRBV2 and TRBJ2-1; the D is unclear. V was shortened by 6 bases and J by 8 bases, with 17 bases between the two germline ends. In germline, CDR1 is SNHLY, CDR2 FYNNEI. The CDR3 consists of 14 residues. In DNA, the CDR3 is TGTGCCAGCAGGCTTGCACTGGCTGCGGATGAGCAGTTCTTC. Translation: CASRLALAADEQFF.

V is TRBV7-9 and J is TRBJ2-5; 9 nucleotides line up with TRBD1. The end of the DNA fits TRBJ2-7 better, so the J call may be wrong. The CDR3 sequence is 17 residues long. Germline lookup yields CDR1 SEHNR and CDR2 FQNEAQ (reference sequence). DNA of the CDR3: TGTGCCAGCAGCGGTGGCGGTTGGGACAGGGTCGATGGCGAGCAGTACTTC. Translation gives CASSGGGWDRVDGEQYF.

This clone appeared a few times. The V and J genes are TRBV6-6 and TRBJ2-7, with 7 bases matching TRBD1. Germline CDR1 MNHNY, CDR2 SVGAGI (reference sequence). This CDR3 has 14 residues. Trimming removed 6 bases from V and 0 bases from J; junction bases left unmatched: 5. CDR3: CASSIRQGSYEQYF. Here the CDR3 DNA reads TGTGCCAGCAGCATAAGACAGGGCTCCTACGAGCAGTACTTC.